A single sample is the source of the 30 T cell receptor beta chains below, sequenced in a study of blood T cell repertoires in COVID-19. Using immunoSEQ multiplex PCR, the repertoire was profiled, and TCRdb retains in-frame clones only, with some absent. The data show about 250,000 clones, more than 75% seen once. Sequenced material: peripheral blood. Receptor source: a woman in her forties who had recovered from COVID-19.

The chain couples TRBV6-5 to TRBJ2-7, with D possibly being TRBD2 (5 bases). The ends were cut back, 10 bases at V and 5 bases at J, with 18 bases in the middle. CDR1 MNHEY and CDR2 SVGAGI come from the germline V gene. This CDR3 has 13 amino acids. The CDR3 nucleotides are TGTGCCACCAGCAGGAGTGGGCGGGACGAGCAGTACGTC. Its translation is CATSRSGRDEQYV.

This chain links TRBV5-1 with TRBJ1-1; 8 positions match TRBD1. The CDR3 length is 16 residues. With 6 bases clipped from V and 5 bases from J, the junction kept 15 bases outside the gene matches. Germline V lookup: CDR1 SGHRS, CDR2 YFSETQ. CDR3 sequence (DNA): TGCGCCAGCAACCCGACAGGGGCCTCGGGGAGGACTGAAGCTTTCTTT. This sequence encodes CASNPTGASGRTEAFF.

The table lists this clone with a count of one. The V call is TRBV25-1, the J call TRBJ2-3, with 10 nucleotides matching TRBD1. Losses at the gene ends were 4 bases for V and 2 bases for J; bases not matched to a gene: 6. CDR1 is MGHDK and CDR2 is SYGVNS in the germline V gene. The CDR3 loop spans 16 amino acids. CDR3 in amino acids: CASSALGQGTTDTQYF. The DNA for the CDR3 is TGTGCCAGCAGTGCCCTGGGACAGGGGACCACAGATACGCAGTATTTT.

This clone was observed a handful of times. The CDR3 sequence: CASSLVPGGTEAFF. The CDR3 nucleotides are TGTGCCAGTAGTCTGGTTCCGGGGGGTACTGAAGCTTTCTTT. The chain combines TRBV19 with TRBJ1-1, with a tentative D call TRBD1 (5 bases). This CDR3 is 14 amino acids long. From germline, CDR1 is LNHDA and CDR2 SQIVND (reference sequence). V shed 5 bases and J shed 5 bases, with 15 bases lying between them.

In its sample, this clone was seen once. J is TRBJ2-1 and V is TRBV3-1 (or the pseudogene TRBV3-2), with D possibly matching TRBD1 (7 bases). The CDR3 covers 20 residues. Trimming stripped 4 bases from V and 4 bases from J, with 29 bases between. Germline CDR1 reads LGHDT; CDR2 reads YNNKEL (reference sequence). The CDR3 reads CASSLQGGQRLGRPYNEQFF. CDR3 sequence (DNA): TGTGCCAGCAGCCTCCAGGGGGGACAGCGACTTGGCCGGCCTTACAATGAGCAGTTCTTC.

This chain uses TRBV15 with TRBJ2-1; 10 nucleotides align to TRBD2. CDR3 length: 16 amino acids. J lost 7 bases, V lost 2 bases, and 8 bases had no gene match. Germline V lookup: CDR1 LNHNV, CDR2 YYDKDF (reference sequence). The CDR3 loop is CATSRTWTSGGNEQFF. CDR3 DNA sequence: TGTGCCACCAGCAGAACCTGGACTAGCGGAGGGAATGAGCAGTTCTTC.

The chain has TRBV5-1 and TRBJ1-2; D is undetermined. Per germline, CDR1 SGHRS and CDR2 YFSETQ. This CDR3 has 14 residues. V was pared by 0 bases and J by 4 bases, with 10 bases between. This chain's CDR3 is CASSLADSTYGYTF. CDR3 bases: TGCGCCAGCAGCTTGGCCGACTCGACCTATGGCTACACCTTC. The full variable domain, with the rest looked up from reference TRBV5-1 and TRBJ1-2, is KAGVTQTPRYLIKTRGQQVTLSCSPISGHRSVSWYQQTPGQGLQFLFEYFSETQRNKGNFPGRFSGRQFSNSRSEMNVSTLELGDSALYLCASSLADSTYGYTFGSGTRLTVV.

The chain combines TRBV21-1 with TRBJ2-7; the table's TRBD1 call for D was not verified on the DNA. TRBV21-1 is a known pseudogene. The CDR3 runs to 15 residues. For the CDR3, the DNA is TGTGCCAGCAGCCCCGGACAGCGCTTTTCCTACGAGCAGTACTTC. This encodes CASSPGQRFSYEQYF.

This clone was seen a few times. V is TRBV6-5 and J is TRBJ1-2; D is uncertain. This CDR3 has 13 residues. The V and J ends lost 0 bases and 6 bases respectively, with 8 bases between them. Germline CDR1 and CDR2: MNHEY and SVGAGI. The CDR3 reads CASSYSGPNGYTF. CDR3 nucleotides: TGTGCCAGCAGTTACTCTGGGCCCAATGGCTACACCTTC.

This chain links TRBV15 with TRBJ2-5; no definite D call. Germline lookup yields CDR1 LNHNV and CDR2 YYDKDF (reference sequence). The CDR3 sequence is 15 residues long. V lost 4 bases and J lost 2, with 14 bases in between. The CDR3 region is CATSTKQTRQETQYF. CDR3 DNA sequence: TGTGCCACCAGCACAAAACAGACCCGACAAGAGACCCAGTACTTC.

CDR3 in amino acids: CASSPGTGEYQPQHF. The CDR3 region has the DNA TGTGCCAGCAGCCCCGGGACAGGGGAGTATCAGCCCCAGCATTTT. The chain is built from TRBV7-9 and TRBJ1-5; TRBD1 agrees at 10 bases. The CDR3 runs to 15 residues. V was clipped by 5 bases and J by 5 bases; unmatched bases: 6. Germline loops: CDR1 SEHNR, CDR2 FQNEAQ (reference sequence). The whole variable domain, filled in from reference TRBV7-9 and TRBJ1-5, reads DTGVSQNPRHKITKRGQNVTFRCDPISEHNRLYWYRQTLGQGPEFLTYFQNEAQLEKSRLLSDRFSAERPKGSFSTLEIQRTEQGDSAMYLCASSPGTGEYQPQHFGDGTRLSIL.

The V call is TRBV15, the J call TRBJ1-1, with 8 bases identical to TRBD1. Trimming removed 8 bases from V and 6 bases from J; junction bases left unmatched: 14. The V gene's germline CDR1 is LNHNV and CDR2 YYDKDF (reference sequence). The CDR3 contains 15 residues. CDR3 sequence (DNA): TGTGCCACCGAACCCACAGGGGGTTCATCTTCTGAAGCTTTCTTT. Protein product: CATEPTGGSSSEAFF. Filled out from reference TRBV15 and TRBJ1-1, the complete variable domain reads DAMVIQNPRYQVTQFGKPVTLSCSQTLNHNVMYWYQQKSSQAPKLLFHYYDKDFNNEADTPDNFQSRRPNTSFCFLDIRSPGLGDTAMYLCATEPTGGSSSEAFFGQGTRLTVV.

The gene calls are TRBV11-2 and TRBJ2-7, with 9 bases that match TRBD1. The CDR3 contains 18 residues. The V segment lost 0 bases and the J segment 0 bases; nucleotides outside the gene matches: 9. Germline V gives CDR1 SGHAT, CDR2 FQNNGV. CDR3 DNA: TGTGCCAGCAGCTTAGACCGGGACAGGGCCCTATTCTCCTACGAGCAGTACTTC. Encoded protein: CASSLDRDRALFSYEQYF.

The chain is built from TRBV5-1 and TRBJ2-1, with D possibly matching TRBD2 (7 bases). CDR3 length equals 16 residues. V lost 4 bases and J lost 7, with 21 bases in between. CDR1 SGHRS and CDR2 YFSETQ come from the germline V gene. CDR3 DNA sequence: TGCGCCAGCAGCCCACGGGGGGCGGGCGCGCCAAATGAGCAGTTCTTC. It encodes CASSPRGAGAPNEQFF.

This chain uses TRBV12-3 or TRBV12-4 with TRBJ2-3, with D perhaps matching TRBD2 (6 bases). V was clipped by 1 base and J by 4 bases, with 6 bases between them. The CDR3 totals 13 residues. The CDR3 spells CASSLGGADTQYF. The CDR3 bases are TGTGCCAGCAGTTTAGGGGGGGCAGATACGCAGTATTTT.

The DNA of the CDR3 is TGTGCCAGCAGTACAACAGGGGTTACTGAAGCTTTCTTT. Translation gives CASSTTGVTEAFF. The chain employs TRBV6-5 and TRBJ1-1, with 7 positions matching TRBD1. J lost 5 bases, V lost 5 bases, and 5 bases had no gene match. The CDR3 is 13 amino acids. In germline, CDR1 is MNHEY, CDR2 SVGAGI.

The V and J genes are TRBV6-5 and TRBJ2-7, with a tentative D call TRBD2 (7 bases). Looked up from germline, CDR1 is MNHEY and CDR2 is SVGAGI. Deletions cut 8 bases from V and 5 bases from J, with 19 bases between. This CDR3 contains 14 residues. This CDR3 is CASQRGGGTDEQYF. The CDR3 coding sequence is TGTGCCAGCCAGAGAGGGGGGGGCACGGACGAGCAGTACTTC.

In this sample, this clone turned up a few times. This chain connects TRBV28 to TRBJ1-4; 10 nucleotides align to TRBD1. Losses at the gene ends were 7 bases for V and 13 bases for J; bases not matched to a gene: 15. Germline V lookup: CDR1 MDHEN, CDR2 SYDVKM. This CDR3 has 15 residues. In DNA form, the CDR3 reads TGTGCCAGCACCCAATCCGGGACAGGGGTGGGTAGACTGTTTTTT. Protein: CASTQSGTGVGRLFF.

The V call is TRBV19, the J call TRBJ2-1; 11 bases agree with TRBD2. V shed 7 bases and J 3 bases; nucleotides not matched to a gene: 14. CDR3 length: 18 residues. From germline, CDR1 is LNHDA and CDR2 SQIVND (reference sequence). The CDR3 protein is CASTPSGWGTSGYNEQFF. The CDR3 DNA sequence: TGTGCCAGTACCCCATCCGGGTGGGGGACTAGCGGCTACAATGAGCAGTTCTTC.

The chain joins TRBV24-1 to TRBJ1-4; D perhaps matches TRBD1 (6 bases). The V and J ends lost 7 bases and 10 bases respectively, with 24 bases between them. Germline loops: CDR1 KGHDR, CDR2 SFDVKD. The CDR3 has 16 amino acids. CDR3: CATSAPRGGLNRKLFF. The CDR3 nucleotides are TGTGCCACCAGCGCCCCACGGGGGGGCCTGAACCGAAAACTGTTTTTT.

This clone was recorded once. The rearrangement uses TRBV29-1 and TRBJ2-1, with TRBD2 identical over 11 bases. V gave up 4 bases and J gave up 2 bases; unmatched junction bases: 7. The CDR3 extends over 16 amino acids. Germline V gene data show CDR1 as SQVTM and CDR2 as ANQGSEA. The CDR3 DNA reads TGCAGCGTTGCGCAACCGGGACTAGCGGCCTACAATGAGCAGTTCTTC. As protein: CSVAQPGLAAYNEQFF.

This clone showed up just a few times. The CDR3 DNA is TGTGCCAGCAGCTTAGTGGGGACAGGGGGCAATGAGCAGTTCTTC. It codes for CASSLVGTGGNEQFF. This chain joins TRBV7-2 and TRBJ2-1; 11 bases are shared with TRBD1. CDR1 is SGHTA, CDR2 FQGNSA, per germline. The CDR3 totals 15 residues. Unmatched junction bases numbered 2, after V lost 1 base and J lost 6 bases.

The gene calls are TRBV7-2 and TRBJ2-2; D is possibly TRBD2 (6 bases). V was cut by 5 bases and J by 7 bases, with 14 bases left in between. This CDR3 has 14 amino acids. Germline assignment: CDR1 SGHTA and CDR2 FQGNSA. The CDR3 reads CASSPRLEGGELFF. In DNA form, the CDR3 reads TGTGCCAGCAGCCCCCGCCTGGAGGGCGGGGAGCTGTTTTTT.

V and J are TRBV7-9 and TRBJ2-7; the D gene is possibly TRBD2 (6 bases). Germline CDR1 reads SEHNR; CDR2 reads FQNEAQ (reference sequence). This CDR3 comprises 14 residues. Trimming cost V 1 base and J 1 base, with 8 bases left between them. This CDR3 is CASSLVGTSYEQYF. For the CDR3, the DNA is TGTGCCAGCAGCTTAGTTGGGACTTCCTACGAGCAGTACTTC.

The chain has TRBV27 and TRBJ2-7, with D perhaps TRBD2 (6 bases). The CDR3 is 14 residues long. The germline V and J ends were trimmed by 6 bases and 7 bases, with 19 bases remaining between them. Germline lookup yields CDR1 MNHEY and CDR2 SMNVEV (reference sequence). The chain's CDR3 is CASRPGTLGGEQYF. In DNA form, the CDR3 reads TGTGCCAGCAGACCGGGGACTCTAGGTGGGGAGCAGTACTTC.

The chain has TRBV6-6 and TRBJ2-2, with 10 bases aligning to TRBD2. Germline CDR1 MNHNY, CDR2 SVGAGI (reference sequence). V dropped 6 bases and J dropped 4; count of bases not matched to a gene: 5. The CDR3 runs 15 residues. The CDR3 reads CASRRTSGITGELFF. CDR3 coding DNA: TGTGCCAGCAGGCGGACTAGCGGAATCACCGGGGAGCTGTTTTTT.

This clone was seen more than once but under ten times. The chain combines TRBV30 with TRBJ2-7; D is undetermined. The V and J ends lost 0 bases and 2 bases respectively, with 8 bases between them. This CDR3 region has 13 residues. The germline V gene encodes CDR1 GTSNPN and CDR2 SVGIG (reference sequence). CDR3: CAWSVGPTYEQYF. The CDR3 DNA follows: TGTGCCTGGAGTGTGGGCCCCACCTACGAGCAGTACTTC.

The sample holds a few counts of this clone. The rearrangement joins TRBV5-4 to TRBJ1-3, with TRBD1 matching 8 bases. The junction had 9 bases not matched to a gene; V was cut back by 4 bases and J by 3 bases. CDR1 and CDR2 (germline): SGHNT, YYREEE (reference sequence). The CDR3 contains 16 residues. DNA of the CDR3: TGTGCCAGCAGCCCCGAGGGACAGGCGGGTGGAAACACCATATATTTT. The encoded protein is CASSPEGQAGGNTIYF.

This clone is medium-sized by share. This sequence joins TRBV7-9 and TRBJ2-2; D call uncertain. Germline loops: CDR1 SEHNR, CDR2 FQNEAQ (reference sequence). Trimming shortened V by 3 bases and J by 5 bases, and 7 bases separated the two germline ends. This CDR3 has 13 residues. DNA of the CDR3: TGTGCCAGCAGCTTGGTTCAGACCGGGGAGCTGTTTTTT. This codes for CASSLVQTGELFF.

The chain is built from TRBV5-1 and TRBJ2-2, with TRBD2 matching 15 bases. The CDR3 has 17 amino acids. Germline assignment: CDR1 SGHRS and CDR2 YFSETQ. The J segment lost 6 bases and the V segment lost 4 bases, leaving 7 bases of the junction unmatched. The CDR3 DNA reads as TGCGCCAGCAGCAGGACTAGCGGGAGGGCCTCCGCCGGGGAGCTGTTTTTT. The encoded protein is CASSRTSGRASAGELFF.